This T cell receptor beta chain was observed in a study of blood T cell repertoires in COVID-19. Study in general: Acute-phase and convalescent COVID-19 samples originated in the United States, Italy and Spain.

Per the original methods: Using reference gene primer amplification, nucleated cell counts were estimated. Sequencing used immunoSEQ multiplex PCR; TCRdb keeps in-frame clones, though not all of them. The V and J calls and clone size are taken from that table; D and trimming were inferred from the DNA. The repertoire holds hundreds of thousands of clones, with 90% as singletons. This clone turned up a few times. Germline loops: CDR1 ENHRY, CDR2 SYGVKD. V was cut by 7 bases and J by 8 bases, with 15 bases left in between. This CDR3 is built from 13 residues. Study members were between roughly 18 and 89 years old and lived in approximately 25 US regions. Which cohort a participant joined came from the clinical history participants gave.

The specimen was PBMCs or T cells enriched from blood (not recorded which). This chain connects TRBV10-3 to TRBJ2-1, with a possible D match to TRBD1 (6 bases). This clonotype originated in a young woman with acute COVID-19. In DNA form, the CDR3 reads TGTGCCATCAACGATAACAGGGTCCATGAGCAGTTCTTC. It yields the protein CAINDNRVHEQFF.